This passage covers 3 T cell receptor beta chains from one sample sequenced in a study of blood T cell repertoires in COVID-19. The protocol was immunoSEQ multiplex PCR, while the TCRdb copy is restricted to in-frame clones and leaves out a portion. The sample holds a few hundred thousand clones, 85% to 90% seen once. The sequencing input was PBMCs or T cells enriched from blood (not recorded which). Receptor source: a woman in her late teens or twenties who had recovered from COVID-19.

The chain links TRBV11-3 to TRBJ2-6; D may be TRBD1 (6 bases). CDR3 length: 13 amino acids. The germline CDR1 and CDR2 sequences are SGHNT and YENEEA. V gave up 4 bases and J gave up 13 bases, with 14 bases separating them. The CDR3 reads CASSSPGQKVLTF. CDR3 nucleotide sequence: TGTGCCAGCAGCTCGCCTGGACAGAAAGTCCTGACTTTC.

The gene calls are TRBV29-1 and TRBJ2-3; 7 nucleotides align to TRBD2. The CDR3 extends over 14 amino acids. The germline gives CDR1 SQVTM, CDR2 ANQGSEA. The V segment lost 4 bases and the J segment 5 bases; nucleotides outside the gene matches: 9. CDR3 in amino acids: CSVGRRGVQDTQYF. The CDR3, as DNA: TGCAGCGTTGGGCGCCGGGGGGTACAAGATACGCAGTATTTT.

The rearrangement links TRBV6-1 to TRBJ2-1, with TRBD2 identical over 11 bases. Trimming at V came to 3 bases and at J to 6 bases, leaving 4 bases not matched to a gene. This CDR3 is 15 amino acids long. The germline CDR1 and CDR2 sequences are MNHNS and SASEGT. CDR3 bases: TGTGCCAGCAGTGATGGGCTAGCGGGGGGCAATGAGCAGTTCTTC. Translated, it gives CASSDGLAGGNEQFF.